This is a list of T cell receptor beta chains from one sample in a study of cytomegalovirus exposure and HLA in healthy donors. Measured with immunoSEQ multiplex PCR; TCRdb has only the in-frame clones, and not every one. The data contain approximately 120,000 clones, 80% to 90% of them seen just once; the ten biggest clones take up around 1%. Specimen: PBMCs. The receptors were sampled from a woman aged 25-40 years in good health and CMV-seronegative. Both conserved end residues are part of each CDR3. Fields, in order: clone size, V gene, J gene, D gene, CDR3 DNA, CDR3 protein. D genes are given only for firm matches. The size field is filled for only some rows; it gives once, few, many or a size class.

>.|TRBV7-9|TRBJ2-7|.
TGTGCCAGCAGCTCTGGACTGAACGAGCAGTACTTC
CASSSGLNEQYF
>few|TRBV18|TRBJ1-2|TRBD1
TGTGCCAGCTCACTGGGGACAGGCAATAACTATGGCTACACCTTC
CASSLGTGNNYGYTF
>.|TRBV5-1|TRBJ2-7|.
TGCGCCAGCAGCCCAAATAGCGGCGGGACGAGCTACGAGCAGTACTTC
CASSPNSGGTSYEQYF
>.|TRBV4-1|TRBJ2-5|.
TGCGCCAGCAGGCCAGGGTTTCAAGAGACCCAGTACTTC
CASRPGFQETQYF
>.|TRBV6-5|TRBJ1-5|.
TGTGCCAGCAGTTACTCTGCAGGGCTCAATCAGCCCCAGCATTTT
CASSYSAGLNQPQHF
>.|TRBV6-1|TRBJ2-5|.
TGTGCCAGCAGCAACAGGCAAGAGACCCAGTACTTC
CASSNRQETQYF
>few|TRBV5-4|TRBJ1-1|TRBD1
TGTGCCAGCAGCTTACGGGACAGGCTGAACACTGAAGCTTTCTTT
CASSLRDRLNTEAFF
>.|TRBV30|TRBJ1-6|TRBD1
TGTGCCTGGAGTGCCGGGACAGGTTATAATTCACCCCTCCACTTT
CAWSAGTGYNSPLHF
>.|TRBV18|TRBJ1-1|TRBD1
TGTGCCAGCTCACCACCCGGGACAGGGGGCCGGCCGAACACTGAAGCTTTCTTT
CASSPPGTGGRPNTEAFF
>once|TRBV6-1|TRBJ1-2|.
TGTGCCAGCAGGGTTGACTTTAACTATGGCTACACCTTC
CASRVDFNYGYTF
>.|TRBV30|TRBJ1-2|.
TGTGCCTGGAGTAGACGACAGTGGGCAGCTAACTATGGCTACACCTTC
CAWSRRQWAANYGYTF
>.|TRBV7-2|TRBJ2-5|.
TGTGCCAGCAGCTCGCCCCCGGTAGGGGGTGGGGAGACCCAGTACTTC
CASSSPPVGGGETQYF
>.|TRBV25-1|TRBJ2-2|TRBD2
TGTGCCAGCAGTGAGACTAGCGGGAGGGGGACCGGGGAGCTGTTTTTT
CASSETSGRGTGELFF
>.|TRBV6-1|TRBJ2-7|.
TGTGCCAGCAAACAGTCCGGCGCGTACGAGCAGTACTTC
CASKQSGAYEQYF
>.|TRBV5-1|TRBJ2-7|TRBD1
TGCGCCAGCAGGGAGTTCGGGACAGGGGCCTACGAGCAGTACTTC
CASREFGTGAYEQYF
>.|TRBV9|TRBJ1-1|.
TGTGCCAGCAGCGCAGGATGGGACACTGAAGCTTTCTTT
CASSAGWDTEAFF
>.|TRBV2|TRBJ2-3|TRBD1
TGTGCCAGCAGTTATACAGGGGGCGCGGGCACAGATACGCAGTATTTT
CASSYTGGAGTDTQYF
>.|TRBV2|TRBJ2-1|TRBD2
TGTGCCAGCAGTGAAGCGGGACTAGCGGGCACTGAGCAGTTCTTC
CASSEAGLAGTEQFF
>.|TRBV6-1|TRBJ1-4|.
TGTGCCAGCAGTGAAGCAGCCAGGGCAGCTAATGAAAAACTGTTTTTT
CASSEAARAANEKLFF
>.|TRBV4-2|TRBJ2-4|TRBD2
TGTGCCAGCAGCCAACCTCAGGGACTAGCGGGTTCCCAGGGCATTCAGTACTTC
CASSQPQGLAGSQGIQYF
>.|TRBV18|TRBJ2-1|.
TGTGCCAGCTCACCACCGCAGCGGAGGACTTACAATGAGCAGTTCTTC
CASSPPQRRTYNEQFF
>.|TRBV9|TRBJ2-3|TRBD2
TGTGCCAGCAGCGAGAGAGGATGGAGCGGGAGTCAGGCAGATACGCAGTATTTT
CASSERGWSGSQADTQYF
>.|TRBV11-3|TRBJ1-1|.
TGTGCCAGCAGCTTCCGGGGGACTGAAGCTTTCTTT
CASSFRGTEAFF